These 10 T cell receptor beta chains came from one sample sequenced in a study of T cells after yellow fever vaccination. Each CDR3 protein is one row after TCRdb ran MiXCR on the 5' RACE reads. The table lists fewer than 450,000 distinct CDR3 sequences, approximately 8% of them singletons. Sample: PBMCs, taken roughly 45 days after the first yellow fever vaccination. These receptor sequences come from a man younger than 30 who received the YFV17D yellow fever vaccine.

V is TRBV30 and J is TRBJ1-2, with a possible D match to TRBD1 (5 bases). The germline V gene encodes CDR1 GTSNPN and CDR2 SVGIG (reference sequence). The V gene lost 4 bases and the J gene lost 6 bases, with 15 bases spanning the gap. The CDR3 covers 13 residues. This CDR3 reads CAWTLGGVDGYTF. CDR3 DNA sequence: TGTGCCTGGACCCTGGGGGGAGTTGATGGCTACACCTTC.

This clonotype was observed a few times. V gene TRBV6-1 combines with J gene TRBJ2-5; the match to TRBD1 covers 8 bases. The CDR3 runs to 18 residues. CDR1 is MNHNS and CDR2 is SASEGT in the germline V gene. V shed 5 bases, J shed 1 base, and the junction held 15 bases outside the gene matches. CDR3: CASSPDRARRTVQETQYF. CDR3 coding DNA: TGTGCCAGCAGTCCGGACAGGGCCAGAAGGACGGTCCAAGAGACCCAGTACTTC.

The chain has TRBV5-1 and TRBJ2-1, with TRBD2 matching 8 bases. V was pared by 4 bases and J by 7 bases, with 7 bases of the junction left unmatched. The length of the CDR3 is 14 residues. Germline V gives CDR1 SGHRS, CDR2 YFSETQ. CDR3 nucleotides: TGCGCCAGCAGCCCGGGGGGGGGATGGAATGAGCAGTTCTTC. It is translated as CASSPGGGWNEQFF.

The table lists this clonotype with many counts. This chain links TRBV18 with TRBJ2-7; D may match TRBD1 or TRBD2 (6 bases each). Germline-derived CDR1 and CDR2 are KGHSH and LQKENI. Trimming removed 5 bases from V and 7 bases from J, with 12 bases in between. The CDR3 consists of 12 residues. This CDR3 is CASSKGGSEQYV. For the CDR3, the DNA is TGTGCCAGCTCAAAAGGGGGGAGTGAGCAGTACGTC.

The chain has TRBV15 and TRBJ2-5; possible D gene TRBD2, 6 bases. The CDR3 has 15 residues. V was clipped by 1 base and J by 4 bases, with 13 bases between them. Germline CDR1 is LNHNV and CDR2 is YYDKDF (reference sequence). Here the CDR3 DNA reads TGTGCCACCAGCAGAGCTCTGGAGGGGAGAGAGACCCAGTACTTC. Amino acid sequence: CATSRALEGRETQYF.

The table lists this clonotype with a few counts. The CDR3 DNA is TGTGCCAGCAGCCCAGGTCGGGACCAAGAGACCCAGTACTTC. This sequence encodes CASSPGRDQETQYF. V is TRBV7-9 and J is TRBJ2-5; D ambiguous. V was clipped by 5 bases and J by 0 bases, with 10 bases between them. The CDR3 is 14 residues long. The germline CDR1 and CDR2 sequences are SEHNR and FQNEAQ (reference sequence).

The chain recombines TRBV7-9 with TRBJ2-3, with 7 nucleotides matching TRBD1. Germline V lookup: CDR1 SEHNR, CDR2 FQNEAQ (reference sequence). This CDR3 has 15 amino acids. After removal of 7 bases from V and 0 bases from J, the junction contained 7 bases not matched to a gene. The CDR3 here is CASTKTGASTDTQYF. CDR3 bases: TGTGCCAGCACAAAAACAGGGGCTAGCACAGATACGCAGTATTTT.

This clonotype was counted at least ten times. This rearrangement joins TRBV9 to TRBJ2-2; the D is unclear. V lost 0 bases to trimming and J lost 2 bases, with 5 bases between them. This CDR3 contains 14 residues. Germline V gene data show CDR1 as SGDLS and CDR2 as YYNGEE. The CDR3 reads CASSVGANTGELFF. The DNA for the CDR3 is TGTGCCAGCAGCGTAGGTGCAAACACCGGGGAGCTGTTTTTT.

This clonotype was seen only a few times. J is TRBJ2-3 and V is TRBV7-6; D not resolved. The CDR3 is made up of 14 amino acids. V gave up 1 base and J gave up 4 bases, with 9 bases separating them. Per the germline V gene, CDR1 is SGHVS and CDR2 is FNYEAQ. The CDR3 protein is CASSLEWGSDTQYF. CDR3 in DNA: TGTGCCAGCAGCTTAGAGTGGGGTTCAGATACGCAGTATTTT. The full variable domain, with the rest looked up from reference TRBV7-6 and TRBJ2-3, is GAGVSQSPRYKVTKRGQDVALRCDPISGHVSLYWYRQALGQGPEFLTYFNYEAQQDKSGLPNDRFSAERPEGSISTLTIQRTEQRDSAMYRCASSLEWGSDTQYFGPGTRLTVL.

V gene TRBV19 combines with J gene TRBJ2-7, with TRBD2 as a possible D gene (6 bases). Per the germline V gene, CDR1 is LNHDA and CDR2 is SQIVND (reference sequence). Trimming removed 7 bases from V and 7 bases from J, with 17 bases in between. The CDR3 consists of 13 residues. The CDR3: CASKEGPTSEQYF. The CDR3 region has the DNA TGTGCCAGTAAGGAGGGTCCCACCTCTGAGCAGTACTTC.